This TCR beta chain was sequenced during a study of blood T cell repertoires in COVID-19. Methods used by the authors: Quantification of nucleated cells was approximated via reference gene primer amplification. Method: immunoSEQ multiplex PCR; TCRdb's copy keeps in-frame clones and lacks some. V, J and clone size are those of that table, while D and trimming were read from the DNA. The sample includes about 520,000 clones, approximately 85% of them seen just once. This TCR was sampled from a human donor in a cohort sampled during active COVID-19. The sample was peripheral blood.

The CDR3 region has the DNA TGTGCCAGCAGCTTAACCAGGGTGGGACAGGGGTTAACGACTGAAGCTTTCTTT. It specifies CASSLTRVGQGLTTEAFF. This chain links TRBV7-3 with TRBJ1-1; 10 bases line up with TRBD1. The germline gives CDR1 SGHTA, CDR2 FQGTGA. J was trimmed by 5 bases and V by 0 bases; bases with no gene match: 12. This CDR3 is built from 18 residues.